This T cell receptor (beta chain) was observed in a study of T-cell memory formation after mild COVID-19. Findings and caveats of the study: CD4+ bias marked clones expanding day 15 to 37, unlike balanced contracting clones. The finding that pre-infection memory included some responding clones suggested that cross-reactive memory joined. A second wave of clones peaked on day 37, and their SARS-CoV-2 specificity went unconfirmed.

Germline-derived CDR1 and CDR2 are SQVTM and ANQGSEA. Trimming stripped 6 bases from V and 4 bases from J, with 9 bases between. This CDR3 is 11 amino acids long. On this clonotype: What it recognizes is unknown.

TCRdb reanalysed the 5' RACE reads using MiXCR and keeps one entry per CDR3 protein. The sample holds around 100,000 distinct CDR3 sequences, about 20% seen once. This chain links TRBV29-1 with TRBJ1-2; possible D gene TRBD1, 5 bases. The sample comprised PBMCs or a T cell subset sorted from them (not recorded which). This receptor was identified in a man aged 18 to 29 who had mild COVID-19 (a few samples of this study predate the infection). Cell type and time point are not known. The CDR3: CSVSDSYGYTF. Written as DNA, the CDR3 is TGCAGCGTGAGCGACAGCTATGGCTACACCTTC.